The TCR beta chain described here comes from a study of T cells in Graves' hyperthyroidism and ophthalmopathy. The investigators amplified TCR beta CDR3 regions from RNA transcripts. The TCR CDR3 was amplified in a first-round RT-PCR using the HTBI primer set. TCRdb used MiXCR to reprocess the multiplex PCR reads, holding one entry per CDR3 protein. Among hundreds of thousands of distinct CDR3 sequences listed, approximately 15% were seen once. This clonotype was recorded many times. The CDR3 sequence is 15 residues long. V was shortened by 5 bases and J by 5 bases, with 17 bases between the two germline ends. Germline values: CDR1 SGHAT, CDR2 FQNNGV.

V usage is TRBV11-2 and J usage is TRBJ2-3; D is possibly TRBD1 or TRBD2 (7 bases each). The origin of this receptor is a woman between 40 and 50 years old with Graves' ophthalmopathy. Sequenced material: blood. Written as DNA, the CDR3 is TGTGCCAGCAGCCAAACAGGGGAGCGGGAAGATACGCAGTATTTT. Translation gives CASSQTGEREDTQYF.